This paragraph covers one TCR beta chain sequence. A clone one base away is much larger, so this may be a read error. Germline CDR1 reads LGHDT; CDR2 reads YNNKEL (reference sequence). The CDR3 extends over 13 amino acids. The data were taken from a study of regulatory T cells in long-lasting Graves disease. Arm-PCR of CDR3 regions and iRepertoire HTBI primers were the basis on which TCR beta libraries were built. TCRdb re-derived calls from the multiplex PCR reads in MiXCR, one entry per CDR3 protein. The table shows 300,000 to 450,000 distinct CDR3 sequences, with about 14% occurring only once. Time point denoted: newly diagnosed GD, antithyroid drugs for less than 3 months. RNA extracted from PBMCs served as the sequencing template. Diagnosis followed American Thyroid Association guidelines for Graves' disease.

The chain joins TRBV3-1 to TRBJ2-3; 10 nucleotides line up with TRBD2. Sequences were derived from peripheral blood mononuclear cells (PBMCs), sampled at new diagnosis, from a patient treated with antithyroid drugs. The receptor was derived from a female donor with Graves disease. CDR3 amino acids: CASSLDQTSGETF. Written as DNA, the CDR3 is TGTGCCAGCAGCCTAGATCAAACTAGCGGGGAAACTTTT.